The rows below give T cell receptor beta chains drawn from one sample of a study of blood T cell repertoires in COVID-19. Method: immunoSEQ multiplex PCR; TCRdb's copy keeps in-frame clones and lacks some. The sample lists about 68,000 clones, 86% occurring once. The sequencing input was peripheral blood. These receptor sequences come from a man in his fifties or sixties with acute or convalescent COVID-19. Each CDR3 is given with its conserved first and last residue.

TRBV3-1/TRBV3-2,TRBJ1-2,CASSQIQVPGYGYTF
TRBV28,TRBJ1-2,CASSRQGLYGYTF
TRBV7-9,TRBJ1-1,CASRRGDRGTEAFF
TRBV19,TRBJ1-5,CASSMRQGATRNQPQHF
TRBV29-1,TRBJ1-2,CSVDVLGDVYTF
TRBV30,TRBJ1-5,CAWSKGGGDQPQHF
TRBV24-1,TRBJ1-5,CATSDSGGRNQPQHF
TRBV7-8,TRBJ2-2,CASRLSGGAVTGELFF
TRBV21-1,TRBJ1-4,CASSKDWTDEATNEKLFF
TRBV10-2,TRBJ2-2,CASRTSGGGTGELFF
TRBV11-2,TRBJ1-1,CASTQTGSMNTEAFF
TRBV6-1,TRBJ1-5,CASSEVSFGTTTNQPQHF
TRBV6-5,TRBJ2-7,CASSYSLGGALTEQYF
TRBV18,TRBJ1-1,CASSPSGQGAMTEAFF
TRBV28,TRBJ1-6,CASSLQGTVRSPLHF
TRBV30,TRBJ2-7,CAWSLGGEQYF
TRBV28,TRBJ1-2,CASVQDRVYGYTF
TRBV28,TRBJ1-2,CASSTGAYGYTF
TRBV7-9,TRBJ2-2,CASSRTAAPGELFF
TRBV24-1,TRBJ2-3,CATSDTRDSTDTQYF
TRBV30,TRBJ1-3,CAWSPYPGNTIYF
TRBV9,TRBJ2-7,CASSLNPGQTYEQYF
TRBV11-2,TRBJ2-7,CASSPRPGQAAYEQYF
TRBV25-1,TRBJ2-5,CASSSGGGATKETQYF
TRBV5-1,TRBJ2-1,CASSLNANSYNEQFF
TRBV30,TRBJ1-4,CAWSVQSGGGEKLFF
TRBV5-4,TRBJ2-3,CASSLGGGGPDTQYF
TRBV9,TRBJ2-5,CASSDGSGAGETQYF
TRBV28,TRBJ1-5,CASSPHSGVGSNQPQHF
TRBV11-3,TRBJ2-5,CASSQLGGGQETQYF
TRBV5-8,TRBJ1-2,CASSLKQGIYGYTF
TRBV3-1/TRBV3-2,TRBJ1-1,CATGQFTEAFF
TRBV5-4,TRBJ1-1,CASSLSGQGSNTEAFF
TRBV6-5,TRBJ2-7,CASSADSYEQYF
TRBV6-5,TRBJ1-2,CASSYVRTGGGYGYTF
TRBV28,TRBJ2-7,CASSLWGTDLYF
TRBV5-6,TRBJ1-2,CASSLADRENYGYTF
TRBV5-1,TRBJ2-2,CASSWAQREWTGELFF
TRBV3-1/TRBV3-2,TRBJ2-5,CASSQGGQETQYF
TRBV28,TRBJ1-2,CASTSAGTGVHGYTF
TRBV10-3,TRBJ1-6,CALQRGSYNSPLHF
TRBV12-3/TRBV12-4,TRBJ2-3,CASSTRRGTQYF
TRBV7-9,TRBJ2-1,CASRTSGGATRGTYNEQFF
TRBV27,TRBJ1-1,CASSTRQNMNTEAFF
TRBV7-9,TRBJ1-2,CASSLDKVEDYGYTF
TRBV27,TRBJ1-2,CATGKGARGYTF
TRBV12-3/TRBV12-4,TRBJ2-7,CASSVQGYEQYF
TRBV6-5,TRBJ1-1,CASSIQELNTEAFF
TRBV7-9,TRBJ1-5,CASSPTGNQPQHF
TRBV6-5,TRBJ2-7,CASSYNQGYQQYF
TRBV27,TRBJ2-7,CASSWGRAYEQYF
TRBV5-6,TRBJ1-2,CASSLLTAGDYGYTF
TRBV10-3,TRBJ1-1,CAISDPTTVIFAAFF
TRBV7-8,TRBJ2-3,CASSLWGGGASDTQYF